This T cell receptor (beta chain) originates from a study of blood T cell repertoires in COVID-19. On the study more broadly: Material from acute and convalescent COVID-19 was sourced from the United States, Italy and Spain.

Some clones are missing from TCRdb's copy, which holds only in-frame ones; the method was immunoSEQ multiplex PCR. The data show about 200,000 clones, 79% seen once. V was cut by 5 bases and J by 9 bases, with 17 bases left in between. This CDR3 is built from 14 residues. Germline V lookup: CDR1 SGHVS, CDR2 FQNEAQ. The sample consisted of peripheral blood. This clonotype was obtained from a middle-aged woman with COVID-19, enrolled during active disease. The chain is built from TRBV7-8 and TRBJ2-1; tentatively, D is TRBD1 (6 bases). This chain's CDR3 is CASSPDRDISEQFF. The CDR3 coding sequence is TGTGCCAGCAGCCCCGACCGGGACATTAGTGAGCAGTTCTTC. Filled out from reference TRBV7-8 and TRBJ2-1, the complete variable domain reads GAGVSQSPRYKVAKRGQDVALRCDPISGHVSLFWYQQALGQGPEFLTYFQNEAQLDKSGLPSDRFFAERPEGSVSTLKIQRTQQEDSAVYLCASSPDRDISEQFFGPGTRLTVL.